This T cell receptor (beta chain) derives from a study of T cell responses to AZD1222 COVID-19 vaccine. V shed 4 bases and J 1 base; nucleotides not matched to a gene: 12. Germline values: CDR1 LNHNV, CDR2 YYDKDF (reference sequence). The CDR3 contains 17 residues. Libraries were prepared by immunoSEQ multiplex PCR; TCRdb keeps only in-frame clonotypes and omits some of them. The sample lists 150,000 to 200,000 clones, about 90% occurring once. This TCR derives from an adult who received the AZD1222 COVID-19 vaccine. The material sequenced was peripheral blood, taken 28 days after the second AZD1222 dose. The V call is TRBV15, the J call TRBJ1-2; 7 positions agree with TRBD1. In nucleotides, the CDR3 is TGTGCCACCAGCAAAGGGGGACAGAACTATTTTAACTATGGCTACACCTTC. This gives the protein CATSKGGQNYFNYGYTF.